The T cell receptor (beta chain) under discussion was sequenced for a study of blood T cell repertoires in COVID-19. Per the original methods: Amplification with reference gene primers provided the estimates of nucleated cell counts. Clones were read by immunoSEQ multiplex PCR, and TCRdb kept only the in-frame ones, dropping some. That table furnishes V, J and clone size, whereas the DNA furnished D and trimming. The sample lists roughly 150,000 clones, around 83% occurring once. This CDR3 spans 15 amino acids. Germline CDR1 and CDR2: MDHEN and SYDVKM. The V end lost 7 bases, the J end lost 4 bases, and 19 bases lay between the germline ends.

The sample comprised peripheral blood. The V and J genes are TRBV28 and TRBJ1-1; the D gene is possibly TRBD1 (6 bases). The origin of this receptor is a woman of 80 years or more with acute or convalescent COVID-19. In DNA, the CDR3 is TGTGCCAGCATCCCAAAGCGGGGGCGGATCACTGAAGCTTTCTTT. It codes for CASIPKRGRITEAFF. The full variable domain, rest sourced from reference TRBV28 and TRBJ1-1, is DVKVTQSSRYLVKRTGEKVFLECVQDMDHENMFWYRQDPGLGLRLIYFSYDVKMKEKGDIPEGYSVSREKKERFSLILESASTNQTSMYLCASIPKRGRITEAFFGQGTRLTVV.